This T cell receptor (beta chain) was sequenced during a study of T cell changes during pregnancy in multiple sclerosis (dated by TCRdb to between 2018 and 2020). Background on the whole study: The study examined how the T cell repertoire changed over the course of pregnancy in women with multiple sclerosis.

Notes on this clone: What antigen it recognizes has not been identified. No base qualities exist here, and no much larger clone lies one base off it.

Libraries were made using the immunoSEQ multiplex PCR assay. Not all clones reach the TCRdb copy of this immuneACCESS table, which keeps in-frame sequences only. Checked studies attribute under half of the gap to unresolved V genes and leave the rest unexplained. This sample has tens of thousands of clones in its table, and over 85% of those were observed once. The top ten hold roughly 1% of the sample. CDR1 and CDR2 (MNHEY, SVGAGI) derive from the germline V gene. From the cysteine up to the phenylalanine, the CDR3 has a length of 16 residues. Only CDR3 DNA is held: 48 bases, read in frame from base 1. The V and J ends are trimmed by 2 bases and 0 bases, leaving 13 bases between them.

Sequencing was performed on peripheral blood, taken in the first trimester of pregnancy. The TCR was taken from a female donor with multiple sclerosis, enrolled in a pregnancy study. The chain couples TRBV6-5 to TRBJ2-5, with TRBD1 as a weak D call on 8 bases. In nucleotides, the sequence is TGTGCCAGCAGTTACAACAGGGGGGGGTACCAAGAGACCCAGTACTTC. It specifies CASSYNRGGYQETQYF.